The 4 T cell receptor beta chains below were found in one sample sequenced in a study of blood T cell repertoires in COVID-19. This table comes from immunoSEQ multiplex PCR, and its TCRdb copy is limited to in-frame clones, with some not included. In the table there are roughly 70,000 clones, 90% of which are singletons. Material: peripheral blood. Source of these receptors: a man aged 45-65 years with COVID-19, enrolled during active disease.

The sample holds a few counts of this clone. The V gene is TRBV5-1, the J gene TRBJ2-2, with TRBD2 matching 15 bases. The CDR3 extends over 19 amino acids. From germline, CDR1 is SGHRS and CDR2 YFSETQ. The J segment lost 6 bases and the V segment lost 5 bases, leaving 14 bases of the junction unmatched. In DNA, the CDR3 is TGCGCCAGCAGTCGTTTTGATCCGGGACTAGCGGGAGGATCCGGGGAGCTGTTTTTT. The encoded protein is CASSRFDPGLAGGSGELFF.

The chain employs TRBV5-1 and TRBJ2-2; 7 nucleotides align to TRBD2. The CDR3 length is 16 residues. Germline loops: CDR1 SGHRS, CDR2 YFSETQ. V shed 1 base, J shed 6 bases, and the junction held 9 bases outside the gene matches. The CDR3 sequence: CASSLRLAAHPGELFF. CDR3 bases: TGCGCCAGCAGCTTGAGACTAGCTGCGCACCCCGGGGAGCTGTTTTTT. Combining the CDR3 with reference TRBV5-1 and TRBJ2-2 gives the whole variable domain KAGVTQTPRYLIKTRGQQVTLSCSPISGHRSVSWYQQTPGQGLQFLFEYFSETQRNKGNFPGRFSGRQFSNSRSEMNVSTLELGDSALYLCASSLRLAAHPGELFFGEGSRLTVL.

The gene calls are TRBV3-1 (or the pseudogene TRBV3-2) and TRBJ2-2; 9 nucleotides agree with TRBD2. V shed 1 base and J 7 bases; nucleotides not matched to a gene: 10. This CDR3 region has 17 residues. Germline loops: CDR1 LGHDT, CDR2 YNNKEL (reference sequence). The CDR3 loop reads CASSQGGSGSYNGELFF. Written as DNA, the CDR3 is TGTGCCAGCAGCCAAGGAGGTAGCGGGAGTTATAACGGGGAGCTGTTTTTT.

The rearrangement joins TRBV13 to TRBJ1-4; 10 nucleotides match TRBD1. CDR3 size: 14 residues. Trimming cost V 5 bases and J 7 bases; bases outside gene matches: 4. Germline values: CDR1 PRHDT, CDR2 FYEKMQ (reference sequence). The CDR3 nucleotides read TGTGCCAGCAGCGACCGGGACAGGGGTGAAAAACTGTTTTTT. Encoded protein: CASSDRDRGEKLFF.